The following is a T cell receptor beta chain sequence with its context. Enrollees, roughly 18 to 89 years old, lived in 24 US areas. Cohort allocation depended upon clinical history that participants reported. Donors of Cohort 3 who recovered were those that had two negative PCRs, clearance, or symptom resolution. These data belong to a study of blood T cell repertoires in COVID-19. The protocol was immunoSEQ multiplex PCR, while the TCRdb copy is restricted to in-frame clones and leaves out a portion. The table includes 200,000 to 250,000 clones, nearly 90% detected once. From germline, CDR1 is SGHAT and CDR2 FQNNGV. V lost 5 bases to trimming and J lost 0 bases; unmatched junction nucleotides: 12. There are 18 residues in the CDR3.

This chain links TRBV11-2 with TRBJ1-3, with 8 nucleotides matching TRBD1. Sequenced input: PBMCs or T cells enriched from blood (not recorded which). The clonotype comes from a man under 40 who had recovered from COVID-19. This chain's CDR3 is CASSRRAWDRFSGNTIYF. CDR3 DNA: TGTGCCAGCAGCCGGAGGGCATGGGACAGGTTCTCTGGAAACACCATATATTTT.